Listed here are 2 T cell receptor beta chains from one sample, sequenced in a study of shared clonotypes between healthy human individuals. The table came from immunoSEQ multiplex PCR; TCRdb's copy has only in-frame clones and leaves some out. The sample contains 450,000 to 500,000 clones, around 73% of which appear only once. The sample taken for sequencing was PBMCs. These receptors all come from a woman aged 40 to 50 in good health. Some clones in this sample may be carry-over from other donors' samples.

The chain combines TRBV11-2 with TRBJ2-3, with D uncertain. CDR3 size: 17 residues. Germline CDR1 and CDR2: SGHAT and FQNNGV. The V end lost 2 bases, the J end lost 0 bases, and 15 bases lay between the germline ends. CDR3 sequence reads: CASSLWASASSTDTQYF. The CDR3 DNA reads as TGTGCCAGCAGCTTATGGGCCAGCGCCTCTAGCACAGATACGCAGTATTTT.

The chain couples TRBV11-2 to TRBJ2-7; D is unclear. This CDR3 has 13 residues. Trimming cost V 1 base and J 2 bases, with 6 bases left between them. From germline, CDR1 is SGHAT and CDR2 FQNNGV. The CDR3, as DNA: TGTGCCAGCAGCTTAGGTACAGCCTACGAGCAGTACTTC. Its protein product is CASSLGTAYEQYF. Variable domain in full (rest from reference TRBV11-2 and TRBJ2-7): EAGVAQSPRYKIIEKRQSVAFWCNPISGHATLYWYQQILGQGPKLLIQFQNNGVVDDSQLPKDRFSAERLKGVDSTLKIQPAKLEDSAVYLCASSLGTAYEQYFGPGTRLTVT.